The 26 T cell receptor beta chains in this list originate from one sample, sequenced in a study of blood T cell repertoires in COVID-19. Measured with immunoSEQ multiplex PCR; TCRdb has only the in-frame clones, and not every one. Among over 150,000 clones listed, roughly 80% were seen once. The sequenced sample was peripheral blood. The receptors derive from a woman aged 50 to 60 with acute or convalescent COVID-19.

This chain links TRBV5-4 with TRBJ2-1, with 13 bases matching TRBD2. The CDR3 is made up of 17 amino acids. After removal of 5 bases from V and 4 bases from J, the junction contained 9 bases not matched to a gene. In germline, CDR1 is SGHNT, CDR2 YYREEE (reference sequence). CDR3 sequence (DNA): TGTGCCAGCAGGCGAAGGACTAGCGGGGGAGAGTACAATGAGCAGTTCTTC. Its translation: CASRRRTSGGEYNEQFF.

There are a few counts of this clone. The chain links TRBV28 to TRBJ2-7; possible D gene TRBD2, 6 bases. The CDR3 has 16 amino acids. Per germline, CDR1 MDHEN and CDR2 SYDVKM. The V and J ends lost 3 bases and 5 bases respectively, with 20 bases between them. The CDR3 DNA reads as TGTGCCAGCAGTTTCTCCGGGACTGTCACAGGTGACGAGCAGTACTTC. Encoded protein: CASSFSGTVTGDEQYF.

The chain uses TRBV7-2 and TRBJ2-2; no clear D. The germline CDR1 and CDR2 sequences are SGHTA and FQGNSA. V lost 0 bases and J 5 bases, leaving 7 bases between the germline ends. CDR3 length equals 14 residues. CDR3 DNA sequence: TGTGCCAGCAGCTTAGCCTCCCCGACCGGGGAGCTGTTTTTT. It yields the protein CASSLASPTGELFF.

This sequence joins TRBV3-1 (or the pseudogene TRBV3-2) and TRBJ1-2; 8 bases match TRBD1. CDR3 size: 14 residues. With V trimmed by 6 bases and J by 7 bases, 10 bases remained unmatched. Germline V gene data show CDR1 as LGHDT and CDR2 as YNNKEL (reference sequence). The CDR3 reads CASSRTQGASGYTF. DNA of the CDR3: TGTGCCAGCAGTCGAACCCAGGGGGCGTCTGGCTACACCTTC.

The V call is TRBV5-1, the J call TRBJ1-6; 7 bases fit TRBD1. Germline lookup yields CDR1 SGHRS and CDR2 YFSETQ. With 0 bases clipped from V and 9 bases from J, the junction kept 6 bases outside the gene matches. The length of the CDR3 is 15 residues. The CDR3 nucleotides read TGCGCCAGCAGCTTGGAAGGGGGCATAGGTTCACCCCTCCACTTT. Protein product: CASSLEGGIGSPLHF.

The chain employs TRBV20-1 and TRBJ2-5; tentative D call: TRBD1 (7 bases). From germline, CDR1 is DFQATT and CDR2 SNEGSKA (reference sequence). With 4 bases removed from V and 5 bases from J, the gap between germline ends came to 8 bases. The CDR3 has 11 amino acids. The CDR3 nucleotides are TGCAGTGCTACAGGGGGGGAGACCCAGTACTTC. This encodes CSATGGETQYF.

This clone was seen many times. This chain joins TRBV5-6 and TRBJ2-7; D gene ambiguous. Germline-derived CDR1 and CDR2 are SGHDT and YYEEEE. CDR3 length equals 13 residues. Trimming took off 1 base at V and 4 bases at J, with 9 bases between the two ends. This chain's CDR3 is CASSLNSLYEQYF. The CDR3 DNA reads as TGTGCCAGCAGCTTGAACAGTCTTTACGAGCAGTACTTC.

The CDR3 nucleotides read TGTGCCAGCAGTCCGCGGGAGGGGGACAACAATGAGCAGTTCTTC. This translates into CASSPREGDNNEQFF. The chain carries TRBV2 and TRBJ2-1; 9 nucleotides align to TRBD2. Trimming cost V 5 bases and J 5 bases; bases outside gene matches: 7. Per the germline V gene, CDR1 is SNHLY and CDR2 is FYNNEI. The CDR3 sequence is 15 residues long.

The chain carries TRBV7-2 and TRBJ1-4; 9 bases map to TRBD1. The CDR3 length is 13 residues. After removal of 4 bases from V and 10 bases from J, the junction contained 4 bases not matched to a gene. Germline CDR1 reads SGHTA; CDR2 reads FQGNSA. In DNA, the CDR3 is TGTGCCAGCAGCTCAGAGACAGGGGGAAAACTGTTTTTT. Protein: CASSSETGGKLFF.

This chain links TRBV10-3 with TRBJ2-2; tentatively, D is TRBD2 (5 bases). The CDR3 is made up of 14 amino acids. Germline loops: CDR1 ENHRY, CDR2 SYGVKD. V lost 3 bases and J 4 bases, leaving 9 bases between the germline ends. The CDR3 nucleotides are TGTGCCATCAGTGAACTAGTTGGCACCGGGGAGCTGTTTTTT. Protein: CAISELVGTGELFF.

The table lists this clone with a few counts. The chain has TRBV11-2 and TRBJ2-7, with 7 bases fitting TRBD1. V lost 6 bases and J lost 0; bases outside the gene matches: 5. The CDR3 consists of 14 residues. The germline V gene encodes CDR1 SGHAT and CDR2 FQNNGV. CDR3 nucleotides: TGTGCCAGCAGACAGGGGTTTAGCTCCTACGAGCAGTACTTC. It specifies CASRQGFSSYEQYF. The whole variable domain, remainder taken from reference TRBV11-2 and TRBJ2-7, is EAGVAQSPRYKIIEKRQSVAFWCNPISGHATLYWYQQILGQGPKLLIQFQNNGVVDDSQLPKDRFSAERLKGVDSTLKIQPAKLEDSAVYLCASRQGFSSYEQYFGPGTRLTVT.

With respect to this clone: This specimen includes other DNA sequences encoding the same CDR3. The gene calls are TRBV25-1 and TRBJ2-7; 7 bases fit TRBD2. V shed 4 bases and J 2 bases; nucleotides not matched to a gene: 2. The CDR3 extends over 13 amino acids. The germline V gene has CDR1 MGHDK and CDR2 SYGVNS. CDR3 sequence reads: CASSVGGAYEQYF. The CDR3 coding sequence is TGTGCCAGCAGTGTGGGGGGGGCCTACGAGCAGTACTTC.

CDR3 residues: CASRSTGIENNSPLHF. CDR3 sequence (DNA): TGTGCCAGCAGATCCACAGGGATAGAAAATAATTCACCCCTCCACTTT. V and J are TRBV27 and TRBJ1-6, with D possibly being TRBD1 (6 bases). Per the germline V gene, CDR1 is MNHEY and CDR2 is SMNVEV (reference sequence). This CDR3 has 16 amino acids. V was shortened by 6 bases and J by 5 bases, with 17 bases between the two germline ends.

The chain links TRBV19 to TRBJ2-5; D remains ambiguous. The V and J ends lost 2 bases and 3 bases respectively, with 10 bases between them. The germline CDR1 and CDR2 sequences are LNHDA and SQIVND (reference sequence). The CDR3 totals 14 residues. The CDR3 sequence is CASSIMNREETQYF. For the CDR3, the DNA is TGTGCCAGTAGTATAATGAACAGAGAAGAGACCCAGTACTTC. Looking up the rest from reference TRBV19 and TRBJ2-5 gives the full variable domain: DGGITQSPKYLFRKEGQNVTLSCEQNLNHDAMYWYRQDPGQGLRLIYYSQIVNDFQKGDIAEGYSVSREKKESFPLTVTSAQKNPTAFYLCASSIMNREETQYFGPGTRLLVL.

The chain links TRBV5-1 to TRBJ2-7; TRBD1 might be the D (6 bases). Germline values: CDR1 SGHRS, CDR2 YFSETQ. The CDR3 is 12 amino acids. Trimming removed 0 bases at V and 6 bases at J, with 7 bases between. The CDR3 DNA follows: TGCGCCAGCAGCTTGGAAGGGGGCGAGCAGTACTTC. Its protein is CASSLEGGEQYF.

J is TRBJ2-5 and V is TRBV9; TRBD1 matches at 10 bases. The CDR3 length is 15 residues. The V gene's germline CDR1 is SGDLS and CDR2 YYNGEE. Losses at the gene ends were 1 base for V and 3 bases for J; bases not matched to a gene: 3. The CDR3 loop reads CASSVQGQGKETQYF. The CDR3 DNA is TGTGCCAGCAGCGTACAGGGACAGGGGAAAGAGACCCAGTACTTC.

The chain links TRBV9 to TRBJ1-5; D is ambiguous. The V gene's germline CDR1 is SGDLS and CDR2 YYNGEE. There are 14 residues in the CDR3. The germline V and J ends were trimmed by 4 bases and 6 bases, with 14 bases remaining between them. CDR3 loop: CASSPRPAGQPQHF. The CDR3 nucleotides are TGTGCCAGCAGCCCCCGTCCGGCGGGTCAGCCCCAGCATTTT.

The J gene is TRBJ1-4, the V gene TRBV5-1; TRBD1 might be the D (6 bases). The CDR3 length is 14 residues. The V gene's germline CDR1 is SGHRS and CDR2 YFSETQ. V lost 4 bases to trimming and J lost 6 bases, with 13 bases between them. CDR3 protein: CASSLAGGYEKLFF. The CDR3 nucleotides are TGCGCCAGCAGCCTGGCGGGGGGCTATGAAAAACTGTTTTTT.

The V gene is TRBV19, the J gene TRBJ1-1, with D tentatively TRBD1 (6 bases). The CDR3 contains 13 residues. V lost 6 bases and J lost 7, with 15 bases in between. Germline CDR1 and CDR2: LNHDA and SQIVND (reference sequence). CDR3 region: CASSPGGGYEAFF. For the CDR3, the DNA is TGTGCCAGTAGCCCGGGGGGGGGCTATGAAGCTTTCTTT.

This chain uses TRBV29-1 with TRBJ2-7; 9 bases are shared with TRBD2. Germline V CDR1 and CDR2: SQVTM, ANQGSEA. The J segment lost 3 bases and the V segment lost 6 bases, leaving 9 bases of the junction unmatched. This CDR3 spans 14 amino acids. The DNA of the CDR3 is TGCAGCGTCGCCGGGACTAGCAAGAACTACGAGCAGTACTTC. Encoded protein: CSVAGTSKNYEQYF.

The CDR3 coding sequence is TGTGCAAGTCGCCTGGGGGGAGGGAAGAGAAATCAGCCCCAGCATTTT. Protein product: CASRLGGGKRNQPQHF. The V and J genes are TRBV12-2 and TRBJ1-5. TRBV12-2 is recorded as a pseudogene. CDR3 length: 16 residues.

This clone was picked up many times. The J gene is TRBJ1-2, the V gene TRBV30; TRBD1 matches at 8 bases. Trimming cost V 7 bases and J 6 bases; bases outside gene matches: 4. CDR3 size: 11 residues. Germline lookup yields CDR1 GTSNPN and CDR2 SVGIG (reference sequence). The CDR3 sequence: CALGRGHGYTF. The CDR3, as DNA: TGTGCCTTGGGCAGGGGGCATGGCTACACCTTC.

This sequence joins TRBV19 and TRBJ2-2; D is unclear. Trimming cost V 9 bases and J 4 bases, with 21 bases left between them. The CDR3 runs to 16 residues. Germline CDR1 reads LNHDA; CDR2 reads SQIVND (reference sequence). The CDR3 DNA follows: TGTGCCAGCCGGCCAATGATTCGGAGATTCACCGGGGAGCTGTTTTTT. The encoded protein is CASRPMIRRFTGELFF.

The rearrangement uses TRBV6-5 and TRBJ2-3, with D perhaps matching TRBD1 (5 bases). Germline V gives CDR1 MNHEY, CDR2 SVGAGI. CDR3 length: 14 residues. Trimming stripped 6 bases from V and 1 base from J, with 11 bases between. For the CDR3, the DNA is TGTGCCAGCAGACAGGAAGGGGGCACAGATACGCAGTATTTT. This translates into CASRQEGGTDTQYF.

This chain links TRBV7-9 with TRBJ1-2, with 8 positions matching TRBD1. CDR1 SEHNR and CDR2 FQNEAQ come from the germline V gene (reference sequence). V trimming: 4 bases; J trimming: 4 bases; junction bases outside the gene matches: 8. The CDR3 has 15 amino acids. The CDR3 nucleotides read TGTGCCAGCAGCTCTGGACAGGGAAGCGGCTATGGCTACACCTTC. This codes for CASSSGQGSGYGYTF.

The chain links TRBV18 to TRBJ2-3; the match to TRBD2 covers 13 bases. The CDR3 has 15 residues. Germline V gene sequence: CDR1 KGHSH, CDR2 LQKENI. V dropped 3 bases and J dropped 7; count of bases not matched to a gene: 4. The CDR3 sequence: CASSPGLAGINTQYF. The CDR3 nucleotides are TGTGCCAGCTCACCGGGACTAGCGGGGATAAATACGCAGTATTTT.